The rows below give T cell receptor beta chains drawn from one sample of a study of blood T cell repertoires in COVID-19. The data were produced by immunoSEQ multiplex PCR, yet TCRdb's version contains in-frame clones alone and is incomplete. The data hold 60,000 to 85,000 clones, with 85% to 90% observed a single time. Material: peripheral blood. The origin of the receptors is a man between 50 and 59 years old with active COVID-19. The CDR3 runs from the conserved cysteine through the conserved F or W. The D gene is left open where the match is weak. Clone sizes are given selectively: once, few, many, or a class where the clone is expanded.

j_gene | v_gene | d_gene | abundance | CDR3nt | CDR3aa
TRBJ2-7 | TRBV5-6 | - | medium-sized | TGTGCCAGCAGCGTCGAGGACAGCCCCTACGAGCAGTACTTC | CASSVEDSPYEQYF
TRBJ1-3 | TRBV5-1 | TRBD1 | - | TGCGCCAGCGCCCGGACGGGACAGGGAAACGTTGGAGGAAACACCATATATTTT | CASARTGQGNVGGNTIYF
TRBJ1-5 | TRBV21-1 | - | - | TGTGCCAGCAGCACAACTAAAAGACAGGGCGAGGGTCAGCCCCAGCATTTT | CASSTTKRQGEGQPQHF
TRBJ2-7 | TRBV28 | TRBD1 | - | TGTGCCAGCAGTCTAGGACAGGGGGCTTACGAGCAGTACTTC | CASSLGQGAYEQYF
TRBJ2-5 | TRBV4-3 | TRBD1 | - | TGCGCCAGCAGCCAAGAATGGAGACAGGGCCAGGAGACCCAGTACTTC | CASSQEWRQGQETQYF
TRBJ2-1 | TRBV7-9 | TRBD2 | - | TGTGCCAGCAGCCTACTAGCGGGAGTAGTGGGTGAGCAGTTCTTC | CASSLLAGVVGEQFF
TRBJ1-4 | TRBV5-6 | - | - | TGTGCCAGCAGCTCGGTGACGGCAGGCGTTAATGAAAAACTGTTTTTT | CASSSVTAGVNEKLFF
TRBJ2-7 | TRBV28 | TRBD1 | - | TGTGCCAGCAGCTCATTACAGGGGTATCCCTACGAGCAGTACTTC | CASSSLQGYPYEQYF
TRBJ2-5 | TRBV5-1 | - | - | TGCGCCAGCAGCGGCGGCTCCGGGGAGACCCAGTACTTC | CASSGGSGETQYF
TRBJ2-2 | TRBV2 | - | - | TGTGCCAGCACTCTCCAGGGGCAGAACACCGGGGAGCTGTTTTTT | CASTLQGQNTGELFF
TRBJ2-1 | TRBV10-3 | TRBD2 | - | TGTGCCATCAGTGATATCGGGGGGGACTGGGCCTACAATGAGCAGTTCTTC | CAISDIGGDWAYNEQFF
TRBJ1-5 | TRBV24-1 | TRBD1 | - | TGTGCCACCAGTGATGCAGGGGGTGTGGGTCAGCCCCAGCATTTT | CATSDAGGVGQPQHF
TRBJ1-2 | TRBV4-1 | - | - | TGCGCCAGCAGGTCCACAGTCAGCGGCTATGGCTACACCTTC | CASRSTVSGYGYTF
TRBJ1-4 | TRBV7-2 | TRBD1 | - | TGTGCCAGCAGCTTAGTCACAGGGGTCTATGAAAAACTGTTTTTT | CASSLVTGVYEKLFF
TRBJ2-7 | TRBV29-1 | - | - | TGCAGCGTTGAAGGGGGCCGGAGCTCCTACGAGCAGTACTTC | CSVEGGRSSYEQYF
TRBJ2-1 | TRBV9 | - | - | TGTGCCAGCAGCCCCATCCCAGGACTTCTCTTTGACGAGCAGTTCTTC | CASSPIPGLLFDEQFF
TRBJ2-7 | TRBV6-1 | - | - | TGTGCCAGCAGTGAACGACAGACCTACGAGCAGTACTTC | CASSERQTYEQYF
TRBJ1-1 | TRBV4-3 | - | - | TGCGCCAGCAGCCAAGATACAGGGCTCCGTGAAGCTTTCTTT | CASSQDTGLREAFF
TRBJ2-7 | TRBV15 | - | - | TGTGCCACCAGCGCAGGGACATCTTTCTCCTACGAGCAGTACTTC | CATSAGTSFSYEQYF
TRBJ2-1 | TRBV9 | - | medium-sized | TGTGCCAGCAGCGTAGCGGGGGTTCACAACAATGAGCAGTTCTTC | CASSVAGVHNNEQFF
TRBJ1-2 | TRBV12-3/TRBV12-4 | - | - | TGTGCCAGCAGTGGGGGGTTTACCTATGGCTACACCTTC | CASSGGFTYGYTF
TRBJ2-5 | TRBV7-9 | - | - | TGTGCCAGCAGCTTAAGGCGGGATTGGGAGACCCAGTACTTC | CASSLRRDWETQYF
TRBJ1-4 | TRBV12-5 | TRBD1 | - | TGTGCTAGTGGAACAGGGGATTCGTTTGAAAAACTGTTTTTT | CASGTGDSFEKLFF
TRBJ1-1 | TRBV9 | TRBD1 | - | TGTGCCAGCAGAAGGACCGGACAGGGCGGTGAAGCTTTCTTT | CASRRTGQGGEAFF
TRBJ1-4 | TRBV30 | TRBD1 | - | TGTGCCTGGAGGGGGGACAGGAGTAATGAAAAACTGTTTTTT | CAWRGDRSNEKLFF
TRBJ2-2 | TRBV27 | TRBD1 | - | TGTGCCAGCAGTTCGGGACAGGGGATCTCCGGGGAGCTGTTTTTT | CASSSGQGISGELFF
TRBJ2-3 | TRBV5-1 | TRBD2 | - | TGCGCCAGCAGCTTACAGGGACTAGTTAGCACAGATACGCAGTATTTT | CASSLQGLVSTDTQYF
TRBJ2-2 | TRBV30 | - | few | TGTGCCTGGAGGTGGGGCGGGATGGACACCGGGGAGCTGTTTTTT | CAWRWGGMDTGELFF
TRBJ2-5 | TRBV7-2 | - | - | TGTGCCAGCAGCTTAGGTTCAAGGTCAGGGCAAGAGACCCAGTACTTC | CASSLGSRSGQETQYF
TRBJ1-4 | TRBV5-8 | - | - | TGTGCCAGCAGCTTTCTGAGAGGAGATAATGAAAAACTGTTTTTT | CASSFLRGDNEKLFF
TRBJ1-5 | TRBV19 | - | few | TGTGCCAGTGGGTATGGGACTGCTAATCAGCCCCAGCATTTT | CASGYGTANQPQHF
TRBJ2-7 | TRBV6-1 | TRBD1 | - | TGTGCCAGCAGTGAACCTACAGGGGGCTCTGAGCAGTACTTC | CASSEPTGGSEQYF
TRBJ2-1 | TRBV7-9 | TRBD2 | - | TGTGCCAGCAGCTGGAGATTAGCGGGAGGGTACAATGAGCAGTTCTTC | CASSWRLAGGYNEQFF
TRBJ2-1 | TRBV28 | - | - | TGTGCCAGCAGCTTGATAAATCGGGTCAATGAGCAGTTCTTC | CASSLINRVNEQFF
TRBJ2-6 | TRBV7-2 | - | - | TGTGCCAGCAGCCCTCGGGTGCTGAGAAGCCCCTCTGGGGCCAACGTCCTGACTTTC | CASSPRVLRSPSGANVLTF
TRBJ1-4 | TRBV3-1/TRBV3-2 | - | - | TGTGCCAGCAGCCAAGTACCGGGAGGCCTGGCGGAAAAACTGTTTTTT | CASSQVPGGLAEKLFF
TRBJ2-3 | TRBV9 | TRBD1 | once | TGTGCCAGCAGCACTAGACAGGGTAGGGGCACAGATACGCAGTATTTT | CASSTRQGRGTDTQYF
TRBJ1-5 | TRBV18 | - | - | TGTGCCAGCTCACCCGCAGCGGTAAATAGCAATCAGCCCCAGCATTTT | CASSPAAVNSNQPQHF
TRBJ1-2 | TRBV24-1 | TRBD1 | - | TGTGCCACCAGTGAACCCGGGACAGGGATCTATGGCTACACCTTC | CATSEPGTGIYGYTF
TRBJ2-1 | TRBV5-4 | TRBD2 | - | TGTGCCAGCAGCTCACGACTAGCGGGGGACAATGAGCAGTTCTTC | CASSSRLAGDNEQFF
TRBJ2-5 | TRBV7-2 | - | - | TGTGCCAGCAGCTTGGAGGGGAGTCGGGAGACCCAGTACTTC | CASSLEGSRETQYF
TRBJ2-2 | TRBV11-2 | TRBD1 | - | TGTGCCAGCAGACGAATACAGGGGCCAATAACCGGGGAGCTGTTTTTT | CASRRIQGPITGELFF
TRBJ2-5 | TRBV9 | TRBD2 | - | TGTGCCAGCAGCACCGGGACTAGCGCGGAGACCCAGTACTTC | CASSTGTSAETQYF
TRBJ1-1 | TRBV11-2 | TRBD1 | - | TGTGCCAGCAGCTTAGGGTTGGACAGGTTCACTGAAGCTTTCTTT | CASSLGLDRFTEAFF
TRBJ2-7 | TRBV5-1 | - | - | TGCGCCAGCAGCCAGACAAACTACGAGCAGTACTTC | CASSQTNYEQYF
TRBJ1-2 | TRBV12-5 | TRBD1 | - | TGTGCTAGTGGTTTGGGTGACAGGGTAGGTAGCTATGGCTACACCTTC | CASGLGDRVGSYGYTF
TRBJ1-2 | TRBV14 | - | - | TGTGCCAGCAGCCAAGATACAGGGAGATTCAACTATGGCTACACCTTC | CASSQDTGRFNYGYTF
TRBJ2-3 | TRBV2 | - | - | TGTGCCAGCAGTGAAGCAAGGGCGGGATGGACAGATACGCAGTATTTT | CASSEARAGWTDTQYF
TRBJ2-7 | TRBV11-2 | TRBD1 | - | TGTGCCAGCAGCAAAGACAGGGTAGTCCACGAGCAGTACTTC | CASSKDRVVHEQYF
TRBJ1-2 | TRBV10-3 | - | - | TGTGCCATCAGTGAGTATAGATCTTATGGCTACACCTTC | CAISEYRSYGYTF
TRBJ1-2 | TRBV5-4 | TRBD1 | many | TGTGCCAGCAGATTCTCGGGACAGGGTCATGGCTACACCTTC | CASRFSGQGHGYTF
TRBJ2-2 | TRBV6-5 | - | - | TGTGCCAGCAGACCGCAGGGGACCGGGGAGCTGTTTTTT | CASRPQGTGELFF
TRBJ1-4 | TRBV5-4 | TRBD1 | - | TGTGCCAGCAGCATTCAGGGGGCGGGTAATGAAAAACTGTTTTTT | CASSIQGAGNEKLFF
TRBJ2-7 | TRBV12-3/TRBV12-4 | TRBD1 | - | TGTGCCAGCAGTTTAGGGACAGGGCTCGAGCAGTACTTC | CASSLGTGLEQYF